Sequencing of this TCR beta chain was carried out in a study of cytomegalovirus exposure and HLA in healthy donors. PCR involved 60 Vbeta and 13 Jbeta primers. Original processing methods: An analysis that came later counted 73 million or so unique TCR beta chains, approximately 10 million shared. The data were produced by immunoSEQ multiplex PCR, yet TCRdb's version contains in-frame clones alone and is incomplete. V, J and clone size are taken as reported in that table, and D and trimming were inferred from the DNA itself. The data hold some 110,000 clones, with about two thirds observed a single time. Each of the donors was a healthy bone marrow donor. Study conclusions and caveats: While the bulk of TCR sequences proved rare, some public TCRs turned up in many donors. Later, an analysis found that common viral pathogens appeared to be linked with several of the most significant clusters.

The germline CDR1 and CDR2 sequences are SGHAT and FQDESV (reference sequence). V shed 1 base and J 9 bases; nucleotides not matched to a gene: 10. The length of the CDR3 is 15 residues. Comments on this clone: Its specificity is unknown.

Sequenced sample: PBMCs. The chain links TRBV11-1 to TRBJ2-5, with TRBD1 matching over 8 bases. The receptor was derived from a female donor in good health and CMV-seronegative. The CDR3 DNA is TGTGCCAGCAGCTTAGTCAGGACAGGGCGGTGGGCCCAGTACTTC. Its translation is CASSLVRTGRWAQYF.